Each of the 9 T cell receptor beta chains below was sequenced from the same sample in a study of blood T cell repertoires in COVID-19. Sequencing was performed with immunoSEQ multiplex PCR; in TCRdb, only in-frame clones are kept and a portion is missing. The data hold a few hundred thousand clones, with 90% to 95% observed a single time. Sequenced: PBMCs or T cells enriched from blood (not recorded which). The receptors stem from a human donor in a cohort exposed to, infected with or recovered from COVID-19 (not recorded which). The donor label of this sample is uncertain.

This chain links TRBV27 with TRBJ2-7; 9 positions agree with TRBD1. V shed 6 bases and J 0 bases; nucleotides not matched to a gene: 6. Germline assignment: CDR1 MNHEY and CDR2 SMNVEV (reference sequence). The CDR3 is made up of 15 amino acids. The CDR3 nucleotides are TGTGCCAGCAGCCCGGGACAGGGTCTCTCCTACGAGCAGTACTTC. It encodes CASSPGQGLSYEQYF.

The chain employs TRBV10-3 and TRBJ2-1; D unclear. CDR1 and CDR2 (germline): ENHRY, SYGVKD. Trimming left V 4 bases short and J 6 bases short, with 10 bases between. This CDR3 comprises 13 residues. The CDR3 here is CAISGQVSNEQFF. The CDR3 DNA follows: TGTGCCATCAGTGGGCAGGTTTCCAATGAGCAGTTCTTC.

This chain uses TRBV28 with TRBJ1-6, with D unclear. CDR1 is MDHEN and CDR2 is SYDVKM in the germline V gene. This CDR3 comprises 14 residues. The V end was cut by 7 bases, the J end by 8 bases, with 15 bases between. Here the CDR3 DNA reads TGTGCCAGCACCGTGTACCTCGCGGATTCACCCCTCCACTTT. Translation gives CASTVYLADSPLHF.

The chain has TRBV6-6 and TRBJ1-2, with 7 positions matching TRBD1. From germline, CDR1 is MNHNY and CDR2 SVGAGI (reference sequence). Trimming at V came to 6 bases and at J to 8 bases, leaving 9 bases not matched to a gene. The CDR3 contains 13 residues. In DNA form, the CDR3 reads TGTGCCAGCAGCGAGAAGGGGGCAGGAGGCTACACCTTC. It is translated as CASSEKGAGGYTF.

The chain employs TRBV10-3 and TRBJ1-6, with D possibly being TRBD1 (5 bases). CDR3 length: 13 residues. V lost 0 bases, J lost 10 bases, and 7 bases lay in between. The germline CDR1 and CDR2 sequences are ENHRY and SYGVKD. The CDR3 nucleotides read TGTGCCATCAGTGAGTCGGGGGGATCACCCCTCCACTTT. Translated, it gives CAISESGGSPLHF.

This clone has a single count. This sequence joins TRBV5-1 and TRBJ1-1; D call uncertain. This CDR3 contains 11 residues. V was cut by 6 bases and J by 5 bases, with 8 bases left in between. The germline CDR1 and CDR2 sequences are SGHRS and YFSETQ. CDR3 sequence: CASMTTTEAFF. CDR3 bases: TGCGCCAGCATGACGACAACTGAAGCTTTCTTT.

The CDR3 region has the DNA TGCGCCAGCAGCCAAGATGGGGGGGTCCCCGGCTACGAGCAGTACTTC. Amino acids: CASSQDGGVPGYEQYF. The chain is built from TRBV4-3 and TRBJ2-7, with 7 bases fitting TRBD2. This CDR3 contains 16 residues. The junction had 8 bases not matched to a gene; V was cut back by 0 bases and J by 3 bases. Per the germline V gene, CDR1 is LGHNA and CDR2 is YSLEER.

This clone occurred once. The chain couples TRBV4-1 to TRBJ2-2; the match to TRBD2 covers 16 bases. The CDR3 spans 19 residues. Germline lookup yields CDR1 MGHRA and CDR2 YSYEKL. The trim removed 4 bases at V and 4 bases at J, leaving 9 bases unmatched. For the CDR3, the DNA is TGCGCCAGCAGCCGTACCGGGACTAGCGGGGGGGCCTCCACCGGGGAGCTGTTTTTT. Translating gives CASSRTGTSGGASTGELFF.

This clone was counted only a few times. The chain combines TRBV30 with TRBJ1-2, with 7 bases lining up with TRBD1. The CDR3 is made up of 13 amino acids. Germline loops: CDR1 GTSNPN, CDR2 SVGIG (reference sequence). V gave up 5 bases and J gave up 2 bases; unmatched junction bases: 5. The chain's CDR3 is CAWGIGGNYGYTF. The CDR3 nucleotides are TGTGCCTGGGGTATAGGGGGCAACTATGGCTACACCTTC.